This entry lists 32 T cell receptor beta chains sequenced from one sample in a study of blood T cell repertoires in COVID-19. The protocol was immunoSEQ multiplex PCR, while the TCRdb copy is restricted to in-frame clones and leaves out a portion. The table shows around 280,000 clones, with 90% occurring only once. Sequences were obtained from PBMCs or T cells enriched from blood (not recorded which). The receptors derive from a young woman with acute COVID-19.

The V call is TRBV12-3 or TRBV12-4, the J call TRBJ1-2; a possible D gene is TRBD1 (5 bases). The CDR3 covers 13 residues. Trimming pared 6 bases from V and 1 base from J, leaving 9 bases between. CDR3 bases: TGTGCCAGCAGGCAGACAGTTAACTATGGCTACACCTTC. Protein sequence: CASRQTVNYGYTF.

By sample share, this clone is medium-sized (0.01 to 0.1%). CDR3 sequence: CASSSGTVASYNEQFF. The CDR3 region has the DNA TGTGCCAGCAGTTCCGGGACAGTCGCCTCCTACAATGAGCAGTTCTTC. The chain recombines TRBV27 with TRBJ2-1; TRBD1 matches 7 bases. Trimming took 4 bases from V and 0 from J; bases not matched to a gene: 6. From germline, CDR1 is MNHEY and CDR2 SMNVEV (reference sequence). The CDR3 has 16 residues.

This rearrangement joins TRBV19 to TRBJ1-5, with 7 positions matching TRBD1. Germline V gene sequence: CDR1 LNHDA, CDR2 SQIVND (reference sequence). This CDR3 comprises 15 residues. Trimming at V came to 3 bases and at J to 4 bases, leaving 6 bases not matched to a gene. The DNA of the CDR3 is TGTGCCAGTAGTATGCAAAAGGGGGCGAATCAGCCCCAGCATTTT. As protein: CASSMQKGANQPQHF.

The chain carries TRBV28 and TRBJ2-7; 7 bases agree with TRBD1. Trimming cost V 5 bases and J 0 bases; bases outside gene matches: 7. The CDR3 covers 15 residues. Germline values: CDR1 MDHEN, CDR2 SYDVKM. The CDR3 here is CASSPYRGSSYEQYF. The CDR3 coding sequence is TGTGCCAGCAGTCCCTACAGGGGAAGCTCCTACGAGCAGTACTTC.

This rearrangement joins TRBV19 to TRBJ2-7, with D maybe TRBD2 (6 bases). CDR1 and CDR2 (germline): LNHDA, SQIVND (reference sequence). The CDR3 covers 15 residues. Trimming removed 3 bases from V and 2 bases from J, with 14 bases in between. The CDR3 DNA is TGTGCCAGTAGTATTACCGGGAGAAGCGCCTACGAGCAGTACTTC. Amino acids: CASSITGRSAYEQYF.

The chain has TRBV11-2 and TRBJ1-4; D might be TRBD1 (6 bases). The ends were cut back, 8 bases at V and 8 bases at J, with 21 bases in the middle. This CDR3 is built from 15 residues. CDR1 is SGHAT and CDR2 is FQNNGV in the germline V gene. CDR3 residues: CASAWETGQREKLFF. CDR3 nucleotides: TGTGCCAGCGCCTGGGAGACAGGTCAGAGAGAAAAACTGTTTTTT.

To note about this clone: This specimen includes other DNA sequences encoding the same CDR3. The chain is built from TRBV20-1 and TRBJ1-1; D gene ambiguous. CDR1 and CDR2 (germline): DFQATT, SNEGSKA (reference sequence). The CDR3 has 11 amino acids. V dropped 3 bases and J dropped 3 bases, with 5 bases sitting between them. The DNA for the CDR3 is TGCAGTGCTAGGGGAGACACTGAAGCTTTCTTT. Residues: CSARGDTEAFF.

This chain connects TRBV2 to TRBJ1-5; 7 nucleotides line up with TRBD1. Germline assignment: CDR1 SNHLY and CDR2 FYNNEI. The CDR3 loop spans 15 amino acids. V lost 5 bases to trimming and J lost 5 bases; unmatched junction nucleotides: 9. The CDR3 nucleotides are TGTGCCAGCAGTCTAACAGGGGAGGTCTATCAGCCCCAGCATTTT. It translates to CASSLTGEVYQPQHF.

V is TRBV6-5 and J is TRBJ1-4, with D possibly TRBD1 on 5 matching bases. Per the germline V gene, CDR1 is MNHEY and CDR2 is SVGAGI. There are 12 residues in the CDR3. Trimming took off 6 bases at V and 11 bases at J, with 13 bases between the two ends. The CDR3 DNA sequence: TGTGCCAGCAGCCACGACAGAAGCAAACTGTTTTTT. Translating gives CASSHDRSKLFF.

The sample holds a few counts of this clone. The chain links TRBV10-1 to TRBJ2-5; D unclear. Looked up from germline, CDR1 is WNHNN and CDR2 is SYGVQD (reference sequence). With 4 bases removed from V and 5 bases from J, the gap between germline ends came to 14 bases. CDR3 length: 14 amino acids. The CDR3: CASSAGLEKETQYF. The DNA for the CDR3 is TGCGCCAGCAGTGCAGGTCTCGAAAAGGAGACCCAGTACTTC.

The rearrangement uses TRBV19 and TRBJ2-6; 9 bases align to TRBD1. CDR1 is LNHDA and CDR2 is SQIVND in the germline V gene (reference sequence). J was trimmed by 0 bases and V by 3 bases; bases with no gene match: 6. The CDR3 covers 18 residues. The CDR3 sequence: CASSMLGQGPSGANVLTF. In DNA, the CDR3 is TGTGCCAGTAGTATGTTGGGACAGGGACCCTCTGGGGCCAACGTCCTGACTTTC.

The CDR3 DNA reads TGTGCCAGCTCACCACCAACAGGGTCTGGAAACACCATATATTTT. Translating gives CASSPPTGSGNTIYF. The rearrangement links TRBV18 to TRBJ1-3; TRBD1 might be the D (6 bases). The length of the CDR3 is 15 residues. V was clipped by 0 bases and J by 1 base, with 7 bases between them. CDR1 is KGHSH, CDR2 LQKENI, per germline. Full variable domain (remainder filled in from reference TRBV18 and TRBJ1-3): NAGVMQNPRHLVRRRGQEARLRCSPMKGHSHVYWYRQLPEEGLKFMVYLQKENIIDESGMPKERFSAEFPKEGPSILRIQQVVRGDSAAYFCASSPPTGSGNTIYFGEGSWLTVV.

The V and J genes are TRBV4-3 and TRBJ2-1; D might be TRBD1 (6 bases). Trimming took off 3 bases at V and 5 bases at J, with 17 bases between the two ends. This CDR3 has 16 residues. CDR1 and CDR2 (germline): LGHNA, YSLEER. The CDR3 region has the DNA TGCGCCAGCAGCCACCTTTTAGGGGGAGCCGACAATGAGCAGTTCTTC. Protein product: CASSHLLGGADNEQFF.

The rearrangement uses TRBV2 and TRBJ2-1, with D possibly TRBD2 on 5 matching bases. Per the germline V gene, CDR1 is SNHLY and CDR2 is FYNNEI. V shed 2 bases and J shed 6 bases, with 11 bases lying between them. The CDR3 totals 14 residues. As DNA, the CDR3 is TGTGCCAGCAGTGAATGGGAGCGTTTCAATGAGCAGTTCTTC. Its protein is CASSEWERFNEQFF.

This sequence joins TRBV21-1 and TRBJ2-1; the tabulated D call, TRBD1, remains unverified against the DNA. TRBV21-1 is a pseudogene. The CDR3 has 15 residues. The CDR3 bases are TGTGCCAGCAGTCGACAGGATTGGGATCTTGTGGAGCAGTTCTTC. Encoded protein: CASSRQDWDLVEQFF.

The chain employs TRBV7-2 and TRBJ2-3; D is uncertain. In germline, CDR1 is SGHTA, CDR2 FQGNSA. The CDR3 consists of 13 residues. Trimming left V 1 base short and J 3 bases short, with 5 bases between. CDR3 coding DNA: TGTGCCAGCAGCTTAGGGCGGACAGATACGCAGTATTTT. This sequence encodes CASSLGRTDTQYF.

The V call is TRBV10-3, the J call TRBJ2-1; 8 nucleotides agree with TRBD1. The CDR3 consists of 15 residues. V was pared by 6 bases and J by 2 bases, with 6 bases of the junction left unmatched. Germline CDR1 ENHRY, CDR2 SYGVKD. CDR3 amino acids: CAIRMTGDPYNEQFF. The CDR3 DNA follows: TGTGCCATCAGGATGACAGGGGACCCCTACAATGAGCAGTTCTTC.

A note on this clone: The same CDR3 can be traced to other DNA sequences in this sample. The CDR3 region has the DNA TGTGCCACCAGTGATCTCAGTAGGGGGGAGACCCAGTACTTC. Translating gives CATSDLSRGETQYF. This rearrangement joins TRBV24-1 to TRBJ2-5; weak D call: TRBD1 (6 bases). CDR1 is KGHDR and CDR2 is SFDVKD in the germline V gene. The CDR3 has 14 amino acids. Trimming left V 3 bases short and J 5 bases short, with 12 bases between.

V and J are TRBV3-1 (or the pseudogene TRBV3-2) and TRBJ1-6; tentatively, D is TRBD1 (6 bases). V lost 4 bases and J lost 12, with 13 bases in between. Germline V gene lookup returns CDR1 LGHDT and CDR2 YNNKEL (reference sequence). The CDR3 has 13 residues. The CDR3 region has the DNA TGTGCCAGCAGCCGGGGGACAAAACTACCCCTCCACTTT. Protein sequence: CASSRGTKLPLHF.

This chain uses TRBV6-1 with TRBJ1-5; D might be TRBD1 (6 bases). Germline assignment: CDR1 MNHNS and CDR2 SASEGT. The germline V and J ends were trimmed by 3 bases and 7 bases, with 10 bases remaining between them. The CDR3 length is 13 residues. The CDR3 DNA reads as TGTGCCAGCAGTGAGCAGGGGAGCCAGCCCCAGCATTTT. It yields the protein CASSEQGSQPQHF.

This clone was recorded once. V is TRBV9 and J is TRBJ1-6; 7 bases agree with TRBD1. Trimming took 0 bases from V and 10 from J; bases not matched to a gene: 7. Per germline, CDR1 SGDLS and CDR2 YYNGEE. The CDR3 has 15 residues. The CDR3 loop reads CASSVGRGGESPLHF. The DNA for the CDR3 is TGTGCCAGCAGCGTAGGAAGAGGGGGCGAGTCACCCCTCCACTTT.

This clone was observed a single time. The V call is TRBV2, the J call TRBJ1-2, with 11 bases lining up with TRBD1. V shed 7 bases, J shed 6 bases, and the junction held 16 bases outside the gene matches. The germline gives CDR1 SNHLY, CDR2 FYNNEI. CDR3 size: 17 residues. CDR3 loop: CASKKGGQGDIGDGYTF. For the CDR3, the DNA is TGTGCCAGCAAGAAAGGGGGACAGGGGGATATAGGAGATGGCTACACCTTC.

This chain uses TRBV13 with TRBJ2-5; 16 bases are shared with TRBD2. The germline gives CDR1 PRHDT, CDR2 FYEKMQ (reference sequence). This CDR3 is 19 amino acids long. V shed 3 bases and J 2 bases; nucleotides not matched to a gene: 9. CDR3 nucleotides: TGTGCCAGCAGCTTTTTCGGAGGGACTAGCGGGAGGGCGCAAGAGACCCAGTACTTC. Its translation: CASSFFGGTSGRAQETQYF.

V usage is TRBV12-5 and J usage is TRBJ2-7; 9 bases match TRBD2. CDR3 length: 16 amino acids. Germline assignment: CDR1 LGHNT and CDR2 FRNRAP. With 4 bases clipped from V and 7 bases from J, the junction kept 14 bases outside the gene matches. The CDR3 bases are TGTGCTAGTGGTTCCCTAGCGGGGAAGCTTCTTCTGGAGCAGTACTTC. Protein sequence: CASGSLAGKLLLEQYF. Full variable domain (outside the CDR3, taken from reference TRBV12-5 and TRBJ2-7): DARVTQTPRHKVTEMGQEVTMRCQPILGHNTVFWYRQTMMQGLELLAYFRNRAPLDDSGMPKDRFSAEMPDATLATLKIQPSEPRDSAVYFCASGSLAGKLLLEQYFGPGTRLTVT.

V gene TRBV19 combines with J gene TRBJ1-2, with D maybe TRBD1 (6 bases). CDR3 length equals 14 residues. Germline CDR1 is LNHDA and CDR2 is SQIVND (reference sequence). Trimming left V 5 bases short and J 4 bases short, with 14 bases between. The CDR3 DNA is TGTGCCAGTAGTGCTGAACAGGGAATCTATGGCTACACCTTC. Its translation: CASSAEQGIYGYTF.

The V gene is TRBV19, the J gene TRBJ2-5; TRBD2 matches 16 bases. The V gene end was trimmed by 5 bases and the J gene end by 5 bases; junction bases not matched to a gene: 8. The CDR3 has 17 residues. From germline, CDR1 is LNHDA and CDR2 SQIVND (reference sequence). CDR3 nucleotides: TGTGCCAGTAGTGAGGGACTAGCGGGAGGGCCTTGGGAGACCCAGTACTTC. It is translated as CASSEGLAGGPWETQYF. Using reference TRBV19 and TRBJ2-5 for the parts outside the CDR3, the full variable domain is DGGITQSPKYLFRKEGQNVTLSCEQNLNHDAMYWYRQDPGQGLRLIYYSQIVNDFQKGDIAEGYSVSREKKESFPLTVTSAQKNPTAFYLCASSEGLAGGPWETQYFGPGTRLLVL.

The chain combines TRBV2 with TRBJ1-4; possible D gene TRBD1, 5 bases. There are 14 residues in the CDR3. V shed 7 bases and J shed 6 bases, with 15 bases lying between them. Germline V gives CDR1 SNHLY, CDR2 FYNNEI. CDR3 amino acids: CASIQGDSYEKLFF. The CDR3, as DNA: TGTGCCAGCATCCAAGGGGATTCTTATGAAAAACTGTTTTTT.

The rearrangement joins TRBV19 to TRBJ1-6, with D unclear. V lost 6 bases, J lost 0 bases, and 6 bases lay in between. Looked up from germline, CDR1 is LNHDA and CDR2 is SQIVND (reference sequence). The CDR3 totals 14 residues. CDR3 amino acids: CASRVSSYNSPLHF. CDR3 bases: TGTGCCAGTAGGGTGAGCTCCTATAATTCACCCCTCCACTTT.

The J gene is TRBJ2-7, the V gene TRBV28; 10 bases match TRBD2. J gave up 5 bases and V 5 bases, and 6 bases lay outside the gene matches. The CDR3 covers 14 residues. Germline V gene lookup returns CDR1 MDHEN and CDR2 SYDVKM. CDR3 region: CASSAPGLANEQYF. The CDR3 DNA reads as TGTGCCAGCAGTGCCCCGGGACTAGCGAACGAGCAGTACTTC.

J is TRBJ2-7 and V is TRBV30; 7 bases match TRBD2. The V and J ends lost 0 bases and 4 bases, in that order; junction bases with no gene match: 6. The CDR3 runs 14 residues. Germline V CDR1 and CDR2: GTSNPN, SVGIG (reference sequence). CDR3 nucleotide sequence: TGTGCCTGGAGTGTGGGCGGGAGTTGGTACGAGCAGTACTTC. As protein: CAWSVGGSWYEQYF.

The chain employs TRBV30 and TRBJ1-5; D is ambiguous. This CDR3 is built from 17 residues. Per the germline V gene, CDR1 is GTSNPN and CDR2 is SVGIG (reference sequence). V shed 2 bases and J shed 0 bases, with 17 bases lying between them. The CDR3 DNA sequence: TGTGCCTGGAGTCCCCCACAGAGATTAAATAGCAATCAGCCCCAGCATTTT. Amino acids: CAWSPPQRLNSNQPQHF.

This chain joins TRBV6-6 and TRBJ1-2; 7 bases align to TRBD1. From germline, CDR1 is MNHNY and CDR2 SVGAGI (reference sequence). V was clipped by 8 bases and J by 6 bases; unmatched bases: 9. The CDR3 is 13 amino acids. CDR3: CASYARDSHGYTF. For the CDR3, the DNA is TGTGCCAGCTATGCCCGGGACAGCCATGGCTACACCTTC.